This record covers a single TCR beta chain. Its target is not known. Each CDR3 protein gets one entry after TCRdb re-called the reads with MiXCR. The table includes approximately 550,000 distinct CDR3 sequences, 15% to 20% detected once. The data derive from a study of T cell repertoires in cytomegalovirus infection. Study context: Indicated by public TCR beta signatures were CMV infection and matching HLA type.

General observations from the study: CMV-specific TCR beta clonotypes restricted by HLA-C were the ones dominating the ex vivo response.

This CDR3 comprises 13 residues. From germline, CDR1 is ENHRY and CDR2 SYGVKD. V lost 2 bases to trimming and J lost 5 bases, with 9 bases between them. The source of this sequence is a human donor in good health (CMV status not recorded). Some clones in this sample may be carry-over from other donors' samples. The sample consisted of CD8+ T cells from PBMCs. This rearrangement joins TRBV10-3 to TRBJ1-1; unclear D gene. The CDR3 DNA sequence: TGTGCCATCAGTGAGGTCCGGGGAACTGAAGCTTTCTTT. Its protein is CAISEVRGTEAFF.